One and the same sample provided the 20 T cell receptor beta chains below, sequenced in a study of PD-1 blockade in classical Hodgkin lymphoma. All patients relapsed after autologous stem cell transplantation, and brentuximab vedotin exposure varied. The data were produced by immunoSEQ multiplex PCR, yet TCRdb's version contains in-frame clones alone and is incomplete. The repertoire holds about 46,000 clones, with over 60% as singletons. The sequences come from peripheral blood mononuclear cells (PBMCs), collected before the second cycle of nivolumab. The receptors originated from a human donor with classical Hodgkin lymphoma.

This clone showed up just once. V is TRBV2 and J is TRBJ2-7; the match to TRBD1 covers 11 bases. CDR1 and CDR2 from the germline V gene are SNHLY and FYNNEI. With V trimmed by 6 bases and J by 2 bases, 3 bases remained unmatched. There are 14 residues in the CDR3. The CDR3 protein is CASRADRGPYEQYF. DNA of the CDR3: TGTGCCAGCAGGGCGGACAGGGGGCCCTACGAGCAGTACTTC.

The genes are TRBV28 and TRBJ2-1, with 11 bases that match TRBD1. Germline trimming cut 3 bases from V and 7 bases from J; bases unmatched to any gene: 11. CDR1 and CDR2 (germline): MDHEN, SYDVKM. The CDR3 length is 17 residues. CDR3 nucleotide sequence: TGTGCCAGCAGTTTGGGTCCATGGACAGGGGGCTGGAATGAGCAGTTCTTC. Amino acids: CASSLGPWTGGWNEQFF.

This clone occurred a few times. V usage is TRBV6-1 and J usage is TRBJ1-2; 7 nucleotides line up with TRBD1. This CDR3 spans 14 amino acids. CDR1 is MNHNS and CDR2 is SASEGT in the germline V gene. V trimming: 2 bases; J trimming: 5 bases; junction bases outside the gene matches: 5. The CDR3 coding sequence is TGTGCCAGCAGTGAATGGGACAGATTATATGGCTACACCTTC. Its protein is CASSEWDRLYGYTF.

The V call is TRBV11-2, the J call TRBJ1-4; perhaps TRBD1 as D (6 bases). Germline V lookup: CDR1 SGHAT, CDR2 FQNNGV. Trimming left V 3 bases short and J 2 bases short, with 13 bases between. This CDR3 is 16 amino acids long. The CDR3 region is CASSFYSGATNEKLFF. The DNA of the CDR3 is TGTGCCAGCAGCTTTTATTCAGGGGCGACTAATGAAAAACTGTTTTTT.

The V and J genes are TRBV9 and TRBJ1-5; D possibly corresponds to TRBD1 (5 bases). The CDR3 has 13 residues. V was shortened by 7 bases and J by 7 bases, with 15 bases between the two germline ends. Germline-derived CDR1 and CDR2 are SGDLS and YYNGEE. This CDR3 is CASGDGPGQPQHF. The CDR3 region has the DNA TGTGCCAGCGGGGACGGTCCAGGGCAGCCCCAGCATTTT.

CDR3 bases: TGTGCCAGCAGTGAACAGGGCGCAGATACGCAGTATTTT. Protein product: CASSEQGADTQYF. The chain carries TRBV6-4 and TRBJ2-3; the D gene is possibly TRBD1 (6 bases). Trimming took 3 bases from V and 4 from J, leaving 8 bases between them. This CDR3 has 13 amino acids. Germline CDR1 and CDR2: MRHNA and SNTAGT.

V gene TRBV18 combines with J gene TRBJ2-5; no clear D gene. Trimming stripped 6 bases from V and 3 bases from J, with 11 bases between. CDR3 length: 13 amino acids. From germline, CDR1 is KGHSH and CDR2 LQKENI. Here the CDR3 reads CASSEIDEETQYF. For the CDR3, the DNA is TGTGCCAGCTCGGAGATCGACGAAGAGACCCAGTACTTC.

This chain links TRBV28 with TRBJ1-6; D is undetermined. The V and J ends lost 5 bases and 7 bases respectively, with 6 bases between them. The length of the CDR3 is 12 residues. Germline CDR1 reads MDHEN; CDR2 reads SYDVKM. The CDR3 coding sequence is TGTGCCAGCAGTCCGATGAATTCACCCCTCCACTTT. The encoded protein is CASSPMNSPLHF.

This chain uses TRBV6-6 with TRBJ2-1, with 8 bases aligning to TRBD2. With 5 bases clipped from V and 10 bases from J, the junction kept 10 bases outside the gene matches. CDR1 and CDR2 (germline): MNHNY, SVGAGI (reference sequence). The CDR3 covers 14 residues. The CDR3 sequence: CASSLGTGGYEQFF. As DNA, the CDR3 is TGTGCCAGCAGTCTCGGGACGGGGGGGTACGAGCAGTTCTTC.

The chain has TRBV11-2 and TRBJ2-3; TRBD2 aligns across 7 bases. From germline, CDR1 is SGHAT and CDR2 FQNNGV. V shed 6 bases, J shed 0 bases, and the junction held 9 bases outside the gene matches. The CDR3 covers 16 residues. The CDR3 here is CASRTYSGPSTDTQYF. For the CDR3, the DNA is TGTGCCAGCAGGACCTATAGCGGGCCAAGCACAGATACGCAGTATTTT.

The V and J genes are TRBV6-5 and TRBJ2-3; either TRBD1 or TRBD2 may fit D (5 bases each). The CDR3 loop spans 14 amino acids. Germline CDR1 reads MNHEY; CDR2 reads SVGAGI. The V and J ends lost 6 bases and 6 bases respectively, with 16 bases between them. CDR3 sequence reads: CASSKTLGEDTQYF. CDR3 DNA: TGTGCCAGCAGCAAGACTCTGGGGGAGGATACGCAGTATTTT.

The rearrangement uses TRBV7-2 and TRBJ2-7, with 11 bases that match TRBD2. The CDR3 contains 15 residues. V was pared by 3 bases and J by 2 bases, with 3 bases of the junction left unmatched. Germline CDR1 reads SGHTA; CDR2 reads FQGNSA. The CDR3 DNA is TGTGCCAGCAGCTTGACTAGCGGGACAACCTACGAGCAGTACTTC. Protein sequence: CASSLTSGTTYEQYF.

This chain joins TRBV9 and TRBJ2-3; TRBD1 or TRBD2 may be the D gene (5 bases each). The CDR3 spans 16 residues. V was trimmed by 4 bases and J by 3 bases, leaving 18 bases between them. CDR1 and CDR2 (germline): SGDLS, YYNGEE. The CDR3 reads CASSPGTDTRTDTQYF. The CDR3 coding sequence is TGTGCCAGCAGCCCCGGGACCGATACAAGAACAGATACGCAGTATTTT.

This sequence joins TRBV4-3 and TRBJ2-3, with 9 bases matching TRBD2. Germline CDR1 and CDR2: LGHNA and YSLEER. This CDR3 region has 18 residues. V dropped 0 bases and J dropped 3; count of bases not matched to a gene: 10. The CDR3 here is CASSQDIGLAPPTDTQYF. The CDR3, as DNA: TGCGCCAGCAGCCAAGATATCGGACTAGCGCCCCCAACAGATACGCAGTATTTT.

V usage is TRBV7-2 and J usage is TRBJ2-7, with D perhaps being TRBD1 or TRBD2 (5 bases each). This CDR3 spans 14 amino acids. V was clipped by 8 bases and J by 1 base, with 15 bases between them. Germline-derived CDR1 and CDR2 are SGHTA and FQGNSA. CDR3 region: CASRDVGGSYEQYF. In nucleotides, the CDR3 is TGTGCCAGCCGGGACGTCGGCGGTTCCTACGAGCAGTACTTC.

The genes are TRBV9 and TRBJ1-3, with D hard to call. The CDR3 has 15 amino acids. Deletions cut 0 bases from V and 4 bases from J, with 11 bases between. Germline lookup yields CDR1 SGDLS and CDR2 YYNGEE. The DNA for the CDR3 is TGTGCCAGCAGCGTAGACCAGATAAGGGGAAACACCATATATTTT. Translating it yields CASSVDQIRGNTIYF. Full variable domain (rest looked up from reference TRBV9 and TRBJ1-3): DSGVTQTPKHLITATGQRVTLRCSPRSGDLSVYWYQQSLDQGLQFLIQYYNGEERAKGNILERFSAQQFPDLHSELNLSSLELGDSALYFCASSVDQIRGNTIYFGEGSWLTVV.

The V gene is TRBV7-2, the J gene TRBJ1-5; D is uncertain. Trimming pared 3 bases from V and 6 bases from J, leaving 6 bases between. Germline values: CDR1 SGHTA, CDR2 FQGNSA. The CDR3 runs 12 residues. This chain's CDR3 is CASSFRAQPQHF. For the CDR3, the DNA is TGTGCCAGCAGCTTTCGGGCTCAGCCCCAGCATTTT.

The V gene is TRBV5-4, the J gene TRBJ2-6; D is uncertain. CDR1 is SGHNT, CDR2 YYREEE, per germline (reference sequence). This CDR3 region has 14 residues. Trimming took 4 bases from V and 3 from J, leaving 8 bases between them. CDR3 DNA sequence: TGTGCCAGCAGCCTGATGCATGGGGCCAACGTCCTGACTTTC. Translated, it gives CASSLMHGANVLTF.

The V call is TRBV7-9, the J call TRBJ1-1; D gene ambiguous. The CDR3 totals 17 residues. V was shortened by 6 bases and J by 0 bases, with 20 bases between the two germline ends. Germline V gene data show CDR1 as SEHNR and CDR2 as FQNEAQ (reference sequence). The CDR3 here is CASSLSGGNQMNTEAFF. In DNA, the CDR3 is TGTGCCAGCAGTCTCAGCGGAGGGAATCAGATGAACACTGAAGCTTTCTTT.

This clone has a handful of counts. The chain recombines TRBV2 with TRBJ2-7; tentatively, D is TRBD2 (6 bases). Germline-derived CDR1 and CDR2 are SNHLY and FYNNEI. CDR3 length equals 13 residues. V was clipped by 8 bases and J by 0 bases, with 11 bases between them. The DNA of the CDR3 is TGTGCCAGCTACCGGAGGGGCTCCTACGAGCAGTACTTC. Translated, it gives CASYRRGSYEQYF.